These 12 T cell receptor beta chains originate from one sample sequenced in a study of blood T cell repertoires in COVID-19. Generated by immunoSEQ multiplex PCR, the TCRdb table keeps only in-frame clones and is missing some. Here the sample spans 250,000 to 350,000 clones, approximately 89% being singletons. Sequenced input: peripheral blood. All receptors derive from a woman between 25 and 40 years old who had recovered from COVID-19.

Note on this clone: The DNA is omitted, as the CDR3 cannot be located on it reliably, and the CDR3 follows TCRdb's listing. V is TRBV12-5 and J is TRBJ2-3; TRBD2 is the table's D call and was not checked against the DNA. Germline assignment: CDR1 LGHNT and CDR2 FRNRAP. 17 amino acids form the CDR3, both terminal residues included. This CDR3 reads CASGLGMGGGSTDTQYF.

Comment on this clone: The identical CDR3 is also encoded by other nucleotide sequences in the sample. The chain combines TRBV5-1 with TRBJ1-2; no clear D gene. Germline lookup yields CDR1 SGHRS and CDR2 YFSETQ. V was pared by 1 base and J by 2 bases, with 3 bases between. The CDR3 loop spans 12 amino acids. The CDR3 DNA is TGCGCCAGCAGCTTGCTGAACTATGGCTACACCTTC. This encodes CASSLLNYGYTF.

The rearrangement links TRBV30 to TRBJ2-1, with 9 bases lining up with TRBD1. Trimming at V came to 1 base and at J to 3 bases, leaving 4 bases not matched to a gene. The CDR3 totals 15 residues. Germline loops: CDR1 GTSNPN, CDR2 SVGIG (reference sequence). In DNA form, the CDR3 reads TGTGCCTGGAGTGGACAGGGGGGCAGCTACAATGAGCAGTTCTTC. This translates into CAWSGQGGSYNEQFF.

The gene calls are TRBV15 and TRBJ2-5; D gene ambiguous. Germline-derived CDR1 and CDR2 are LNHNV and YYDKDF (reference sequence). The CDR3 length is 14 residues. The V end was cut by 0 bases, the J end by 5 bases, with 10 bases between. The CDR3 region has the DNA TGTGCCACCAGCAGAGATTCGCGTCGGGAGACCCAGTACTTC. Translated, it gives CATSRDSRRETQYF.

This chain links TRBV6-1 with TRBJ2-7, with D maybe TRBD2 (6 bases). The V gene's germline CDR1 is MNHNS and CDR2 SASEGT. Trimming removed 0 bases at V and 0 bases at J, with 9 bases between. CDR3 size: 15 residues. The CDR3: CASSEADGSSYEQYF. The CDR3, as DNA: TGTGCCAGCAGTGAAGCTGACGGGAGCTCCTACGAGCAGTACTTC.

This chain uses TRBV7-9 with TRBJ1-3; perhaps TRBD1 as D (6 bases). V was trimmed by 6 bases and J by 5 bases, leaving 11 bases between them. The CDR3 is made up of 13 amino acids. Germline V gene lookup returns CDR1 SEHNR and CDR2 FQNEAQ (reference sequence). CDR3 DNA: TGTGCCAGCAGTCAGGGGTATCGAAACACCATATATTTT. Its protein product is CASSQGYRNTIYF. Filled out from reference TRBV7-9 and TRBJ1-3, the complete variable domain reads DTGVSQNPRHKITKRGQNVTFRCDPISEHNRLYWYRQTLGQGPEFLTYFQNEAQLEKSRLLSDRFSAERPKGSFSTLEIQRTEQGDSAMYLCASSQGYRNTIYFGEGSWLTVV.

The chain carries TRBV6-5 and TRBJ2-1; TRBD2 matches 7 bases. The germline V gene has CDR1 MNHEY and CDR2 SVGAGI. The V segment lost 6 bases and the J segment 2 bases; nucleotides outside the gene matches: 7. There are 15 residues in the CDR3. The CDR3 nucleotides are TGTGCCAGCAGAACGGGGGGATGGGCCTACAATGAGCAGTTCTTC. Residues: CASRTGGWAYNEQFF.

The chain recombines TRBV28 with TRBJ2-5, with 10 bases aligning to TRBD1. This CDR3 has 16 residues. With 6 bases clipped from V and 1 base from J, the junction kept 8 bases outside the gene matches. Germline CDR1 MDHEN, CDR2 SYDVKM. The CDR3 sequence is CASSPGTGEFQETQYF. The DNA for the CDR3 is TGTGCCAGCAGCCCCGGGACAGGGGAATTCCAAGAGACCCAGTACTTC. Combining the CDR3 with reference TRBV28 and TRBJ2-5 gives the whole variable domain DVKVTQSSRYLVKRTGEKVFLECVQDMDHENMFWYRQDPGLGLRLIYFSYDVKMKEKGDIPEGYSVSREKKERFSLILESASTNQTSMYLCASSPGTGEFQETQYFGPGTRLLVL.

This clone was recorded a few times. Distinct nucleotide sequences in the sample also encode this CDR3. The chain combines TRBV2 with TRBJ2-1; D is uncertain. CDR3 length equals 13 residues. Deletions cut 6 bases from V and 4 bases from J, with 10 bases between. CDR1 is SNHLY, CDR2 FYNNEI, per germline. For the CDR3, the DNA is TGTGCCAGCAGAGACTCACTATACAATGAGCAGTTCTTC. Encoded protein: CASRDSLYNEQFF.

CDR3 coding DNA: TGTGCCAGCAGTTTGATGGGGCCCCCCCTCCACTTT. It is translated as CASSLMGPPLHF. This chain connects TRBV28 to TRBJ1-6, with D perhaps TRBD1 (5 bases). V dropped 3 bases and J dropped 13 bases, with 10 bases sitting between them. CDR1 and CDR2 (germline): MDHEN, SYDVKM. The CDR3 runs to 12 residues. The complete variable domain, with remaining parts taken from reference TRBV28 and TRBJ1-6, reads DVKVTQSSRYLVKRTGEKVFLECVQDMDHENMFWYRQDPGLGLRLIYFSYDVKMKEKGDIPEGYSVSREKKERFSLILESASTNQTSMYLCASSLMGPPLHFGNGTRLTVT.

The chain recombines TRBV10-3 with TRBJ1-1, with no clear D. CDR1 and CDR2 (germline): ENHRY, SYGVKD. The length of the CDR3 is 14 residues. With 0 bases removed from V and 5 bases from J, the gap between germline ends came to 10 bases. The CDR3 DNA sequence: TGTGCCATCAGTGAGTCGCCGGGGTGGACTGAAGCTTTCTTT. Protein sequence: CAISESPGWTEAFF.

This rearrangement joins TRBV27 to TRBJ2-7; 7 positions match TRBD1. Germline V gene sequence: CDR1 MNHEY, CDR2 SMNVEV (reference sequence). The CDR3 is 15 residues long. Trimming cost V 6 bases and J 2 bases; bases outside gene matches: 10. This CDR3 reads CASSLTGTETYEQYF. In DNA, the CDR3 is TGTGCCAGCAGCCTCACCGGGACAGAAACCTACGAGCAGTACTTC.